This T cell receptor (beta chain) was profiled in a study of CD8 T cells in Susac syndrome. V was trimmed by 3 bases and J by 4 bases, leaving 7 bases between them. CDR3 length equals 13 residues. Germline CDR1 and CDR2: MNHEY and SMNVEV (reference sequence). The authors carried out high-throughput sequencing of TCR beta. They applied it to CD8+ and CD4+ T cells obtained from blood. Multiple sclerosis controls were treatment-naive patients with stable or active relapsing-remitting disease. Negative isolation was used for CD8+ and CD4+ T cells, and FACS enrichment was applied to TEMRA cells. Roughly 0.45 to 1 ug RNA was reverse transcribed with random hexamers. Amplification of TCR beta CDR3 across 54 Vbeta and 13 Jbeta was performed with immunoSEQ multiplex PCR. TCRdb re-analysed the immunoSEQ multiplex PCR reads in MiXCR, keeping a single row per CDR3 protein. The sample lists around 200,000 distinct CDR3 sequences; 90% to 95% were seen once.

The V gene is TRBV27, the J gene TRBJ1-5; D is unresolved. Sequenced sample: CD8+ T cells from PBMCs. This TCR derives from a human donor with multiple sclerosis. CDR3 loop: CASSFHLNQPQHF. CDR3 coding DNA: TGTGCCAGCAGTTTTCACTTAAATCAGCCCCAGCATTTT.